The clone carrying this T cell receptor (beta chain) came up a few times. MiXCR was run by TCRdb on the 5' RACE reads, yielding one entry per CDR3 protein. The sample records tens of thousands of distinct CDR3 sequences, over 12% being singletons. The data derive from a study of T cells of healthy individuals. The CDR3 has 15 amino acids. Germline CDR1 reads DFQATT; CDR2 reads SNEGSKA (reference sequence). V was clipped by 6 bases and J by 2 bases; unmatched bases: 7. This TCR was recovered from a human donor in good health. V usage is TRBV20-1 and J usage is TRBJ2-3, with 11 bases that match TRBD2. The CDR3 nucleotides read TGCAGTGCATCCGGGACTAGCGGTTTCACAGATACGCAGTATTTT. Translated: CSASGTSGFTDTQYF.